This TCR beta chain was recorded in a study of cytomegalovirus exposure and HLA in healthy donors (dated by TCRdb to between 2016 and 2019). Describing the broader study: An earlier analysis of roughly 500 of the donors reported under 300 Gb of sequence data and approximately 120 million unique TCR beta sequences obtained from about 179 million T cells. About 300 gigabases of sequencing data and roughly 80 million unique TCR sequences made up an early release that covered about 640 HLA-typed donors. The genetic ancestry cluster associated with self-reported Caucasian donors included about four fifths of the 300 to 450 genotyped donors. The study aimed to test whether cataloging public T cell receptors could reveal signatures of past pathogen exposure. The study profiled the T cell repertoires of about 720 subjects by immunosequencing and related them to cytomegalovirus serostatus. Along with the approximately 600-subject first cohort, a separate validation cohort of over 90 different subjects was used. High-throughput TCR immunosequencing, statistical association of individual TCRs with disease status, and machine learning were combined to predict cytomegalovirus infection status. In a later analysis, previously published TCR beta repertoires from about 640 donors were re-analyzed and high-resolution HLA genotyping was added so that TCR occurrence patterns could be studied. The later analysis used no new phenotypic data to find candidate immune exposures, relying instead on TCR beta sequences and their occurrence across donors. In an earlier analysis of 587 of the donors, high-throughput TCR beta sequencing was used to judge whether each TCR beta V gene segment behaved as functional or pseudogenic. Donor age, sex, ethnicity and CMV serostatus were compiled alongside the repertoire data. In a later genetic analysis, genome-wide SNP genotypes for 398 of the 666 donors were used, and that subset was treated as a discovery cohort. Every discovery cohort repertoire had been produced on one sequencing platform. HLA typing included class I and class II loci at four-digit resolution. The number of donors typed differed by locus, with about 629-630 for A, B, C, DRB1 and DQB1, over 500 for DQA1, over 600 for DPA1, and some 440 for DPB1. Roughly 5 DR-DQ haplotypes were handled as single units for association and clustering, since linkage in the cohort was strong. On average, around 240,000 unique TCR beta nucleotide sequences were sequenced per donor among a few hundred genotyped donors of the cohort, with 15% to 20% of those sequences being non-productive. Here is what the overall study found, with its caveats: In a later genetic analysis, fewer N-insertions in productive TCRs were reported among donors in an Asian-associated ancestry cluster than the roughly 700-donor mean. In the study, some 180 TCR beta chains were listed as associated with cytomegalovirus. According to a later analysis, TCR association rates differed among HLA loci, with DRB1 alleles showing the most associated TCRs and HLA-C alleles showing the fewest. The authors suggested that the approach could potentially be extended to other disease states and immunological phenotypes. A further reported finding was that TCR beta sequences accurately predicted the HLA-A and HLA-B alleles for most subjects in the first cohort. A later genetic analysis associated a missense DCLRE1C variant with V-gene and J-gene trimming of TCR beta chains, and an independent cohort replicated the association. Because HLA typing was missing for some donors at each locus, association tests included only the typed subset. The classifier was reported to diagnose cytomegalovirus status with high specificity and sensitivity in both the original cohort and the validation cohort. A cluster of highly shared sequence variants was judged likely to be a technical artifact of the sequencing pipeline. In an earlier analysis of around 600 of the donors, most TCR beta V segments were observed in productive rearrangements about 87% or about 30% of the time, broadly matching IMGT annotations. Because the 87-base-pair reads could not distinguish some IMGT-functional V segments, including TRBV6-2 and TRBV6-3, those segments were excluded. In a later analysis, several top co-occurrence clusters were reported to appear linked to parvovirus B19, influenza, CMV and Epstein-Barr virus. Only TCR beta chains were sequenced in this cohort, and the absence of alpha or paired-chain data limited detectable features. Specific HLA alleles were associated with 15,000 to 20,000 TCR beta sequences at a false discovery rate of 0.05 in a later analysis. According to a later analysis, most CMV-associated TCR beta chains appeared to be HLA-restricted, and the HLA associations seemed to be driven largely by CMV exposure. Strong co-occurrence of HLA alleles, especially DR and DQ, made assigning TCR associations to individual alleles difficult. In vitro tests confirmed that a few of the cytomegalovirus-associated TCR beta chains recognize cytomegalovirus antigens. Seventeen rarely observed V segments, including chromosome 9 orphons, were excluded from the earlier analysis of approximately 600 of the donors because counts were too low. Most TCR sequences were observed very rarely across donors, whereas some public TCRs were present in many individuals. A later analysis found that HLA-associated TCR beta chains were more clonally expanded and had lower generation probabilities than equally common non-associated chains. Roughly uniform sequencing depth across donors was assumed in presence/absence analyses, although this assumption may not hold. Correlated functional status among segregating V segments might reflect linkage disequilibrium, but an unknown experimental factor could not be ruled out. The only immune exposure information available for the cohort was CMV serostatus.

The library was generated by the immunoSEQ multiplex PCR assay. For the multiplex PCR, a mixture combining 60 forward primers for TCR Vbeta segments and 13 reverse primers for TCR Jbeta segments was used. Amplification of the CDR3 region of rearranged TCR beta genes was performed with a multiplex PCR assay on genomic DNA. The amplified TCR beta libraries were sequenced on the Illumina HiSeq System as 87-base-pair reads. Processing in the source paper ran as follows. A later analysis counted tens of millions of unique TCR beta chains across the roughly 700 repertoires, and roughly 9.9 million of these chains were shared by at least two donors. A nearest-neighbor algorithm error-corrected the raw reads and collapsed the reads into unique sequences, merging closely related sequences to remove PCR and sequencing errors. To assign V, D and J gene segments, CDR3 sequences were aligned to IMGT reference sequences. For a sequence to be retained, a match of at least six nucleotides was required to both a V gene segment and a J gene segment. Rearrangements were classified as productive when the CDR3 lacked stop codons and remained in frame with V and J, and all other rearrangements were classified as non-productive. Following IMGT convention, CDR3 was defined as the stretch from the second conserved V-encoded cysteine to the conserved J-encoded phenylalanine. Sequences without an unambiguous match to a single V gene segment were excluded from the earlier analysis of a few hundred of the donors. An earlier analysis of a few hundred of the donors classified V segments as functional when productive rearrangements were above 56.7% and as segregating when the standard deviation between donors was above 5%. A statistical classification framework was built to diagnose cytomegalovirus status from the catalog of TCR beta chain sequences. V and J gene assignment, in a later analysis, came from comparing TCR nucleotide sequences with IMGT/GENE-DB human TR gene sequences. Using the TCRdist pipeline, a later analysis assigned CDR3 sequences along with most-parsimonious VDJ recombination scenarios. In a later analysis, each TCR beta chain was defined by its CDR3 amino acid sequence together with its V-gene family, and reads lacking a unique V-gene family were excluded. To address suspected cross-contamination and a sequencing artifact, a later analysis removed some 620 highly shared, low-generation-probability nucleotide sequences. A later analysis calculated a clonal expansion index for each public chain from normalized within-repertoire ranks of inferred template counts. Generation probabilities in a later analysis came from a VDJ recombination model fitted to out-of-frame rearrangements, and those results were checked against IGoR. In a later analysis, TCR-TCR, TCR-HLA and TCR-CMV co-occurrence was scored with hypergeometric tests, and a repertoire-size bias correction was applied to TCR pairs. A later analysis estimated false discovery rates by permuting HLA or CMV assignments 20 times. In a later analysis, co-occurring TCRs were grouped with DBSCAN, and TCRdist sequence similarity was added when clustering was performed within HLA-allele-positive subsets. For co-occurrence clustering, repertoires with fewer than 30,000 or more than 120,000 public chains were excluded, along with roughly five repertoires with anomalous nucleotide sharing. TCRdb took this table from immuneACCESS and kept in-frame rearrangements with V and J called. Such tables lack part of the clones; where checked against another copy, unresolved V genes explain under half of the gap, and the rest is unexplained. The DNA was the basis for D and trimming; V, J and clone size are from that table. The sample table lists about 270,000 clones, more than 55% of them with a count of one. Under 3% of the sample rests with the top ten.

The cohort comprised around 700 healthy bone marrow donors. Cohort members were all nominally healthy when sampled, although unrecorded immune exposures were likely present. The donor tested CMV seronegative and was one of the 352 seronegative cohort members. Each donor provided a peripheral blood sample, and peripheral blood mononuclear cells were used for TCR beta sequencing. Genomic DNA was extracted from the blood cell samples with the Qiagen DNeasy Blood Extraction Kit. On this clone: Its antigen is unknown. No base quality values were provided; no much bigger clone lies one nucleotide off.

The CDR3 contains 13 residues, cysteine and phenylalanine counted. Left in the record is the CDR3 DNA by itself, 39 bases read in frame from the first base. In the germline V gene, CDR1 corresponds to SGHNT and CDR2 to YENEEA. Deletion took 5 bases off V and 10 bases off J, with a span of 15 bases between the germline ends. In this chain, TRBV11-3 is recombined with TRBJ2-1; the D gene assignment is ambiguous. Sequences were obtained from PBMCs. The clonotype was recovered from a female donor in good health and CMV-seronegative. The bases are TGTGCCAGCAGCCCACTGGCAGGTGGCGAGCAGTTCTTC. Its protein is CASSPLAGGEQFF.